This T cell receptor (beta chain) appears in the sequencing data of a study of blood T cell repertoires in COVID-19. Study-level information: Collection of acute and convalescent COVID-19 samples took place in the United States, Italy and Spain.

Original processing notes: From reference gene primer amplification, estimates of nucleated cell counts were derived. This table comes from immunoSEQ multiplex PCR, and its TCRdb copy is limited to in-frame clones, with some not included. V and J calls and clone size are those listed in that table; D and trimming were worked out from the DNA. Of approximately 120,000 clones in the sample, 75% to 85% were seen once. V lost 8 bases and J lost 1; bases outside the gene matches: 11. The CDR3 extends over 15 amino acids. CDR1 is MNHNY and CDR2 is SVGAGI in the germline V gene (reference sequence). This TCR was sampled from an older man with acute or convalescent COVID-19. The J gene is TRBJ2-7, the V gene TRBV6-6, with TRBD1 matching 7 bases. The specimen was peripheral blood. Here the CDR3 DNA reads TGTGCCAGCCATCGAGGGGGCACAGTGTCCTACGAGCAGTACTTC. Translating gives CASHRGGTVSYEQYF.